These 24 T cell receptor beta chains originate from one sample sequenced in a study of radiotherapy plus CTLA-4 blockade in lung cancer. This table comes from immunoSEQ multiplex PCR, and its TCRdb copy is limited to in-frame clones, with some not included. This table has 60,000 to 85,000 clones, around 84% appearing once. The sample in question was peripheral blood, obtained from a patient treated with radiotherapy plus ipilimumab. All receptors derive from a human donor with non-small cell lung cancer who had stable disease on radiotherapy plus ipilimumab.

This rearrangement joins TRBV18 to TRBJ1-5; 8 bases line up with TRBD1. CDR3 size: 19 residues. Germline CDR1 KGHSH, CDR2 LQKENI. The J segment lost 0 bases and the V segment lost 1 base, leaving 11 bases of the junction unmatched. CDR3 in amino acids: CASSPRYGTGIRSNQPQHF. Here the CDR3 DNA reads TGTGCCAGCTCACCACGCTATGGGACAGGAATCCGTAGCAATCAGCCCCAGCATTTT.

The CDR3 protein is CASSLRERDEQFF. The CDR3 nucleotides read TGTGCCAGCAGCTTAAGGGAGCGAGATGAGCAGTTCTTC. This chain connects TRBV7-3 to TRBJ2-1, with a weak D call TRBD2 (5 bases). This CDR3 is built from 13 residues. From germline, CDR1 is SGHTA and CDR2 FQGTGA. V was shortened by 1 base and J by 8 bases, with 9 bases between the two germline ends.

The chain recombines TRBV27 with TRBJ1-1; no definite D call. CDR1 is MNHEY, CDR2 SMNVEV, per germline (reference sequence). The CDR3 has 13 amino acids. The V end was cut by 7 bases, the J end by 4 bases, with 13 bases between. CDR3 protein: CASTPFLGTEAFF. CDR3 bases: TGTGCCAGCACCCCTTTCTTGGGCACTGAAGCTTTCTTT.

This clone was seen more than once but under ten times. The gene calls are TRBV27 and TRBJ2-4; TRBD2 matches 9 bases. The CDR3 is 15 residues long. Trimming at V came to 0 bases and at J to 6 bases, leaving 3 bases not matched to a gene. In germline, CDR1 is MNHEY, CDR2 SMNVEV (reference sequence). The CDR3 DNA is TGTGCCAGCAGTTTATCTGCGGGGGGGCGAAACATTCAGTACTTC. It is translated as CASSLSAGGRNIQYF.

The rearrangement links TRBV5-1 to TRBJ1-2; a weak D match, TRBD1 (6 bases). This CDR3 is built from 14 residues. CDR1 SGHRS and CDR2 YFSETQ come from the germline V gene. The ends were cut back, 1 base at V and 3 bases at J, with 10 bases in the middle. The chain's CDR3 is CASSLRGGDYGYTF. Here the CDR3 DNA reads TGCGCCAGCAGCTTGCGCGGGGGCGACTATGGCTACACCTTC.

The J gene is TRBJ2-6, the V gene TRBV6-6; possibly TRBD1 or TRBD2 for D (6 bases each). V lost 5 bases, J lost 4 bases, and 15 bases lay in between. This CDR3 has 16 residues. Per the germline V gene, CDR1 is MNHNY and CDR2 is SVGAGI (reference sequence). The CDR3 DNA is TGTGCCAGCAGTACTACAGGGAGGACGGGGGCCAACGTCCTGACTTTC. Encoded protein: CASSTTGRTGANVLTF.

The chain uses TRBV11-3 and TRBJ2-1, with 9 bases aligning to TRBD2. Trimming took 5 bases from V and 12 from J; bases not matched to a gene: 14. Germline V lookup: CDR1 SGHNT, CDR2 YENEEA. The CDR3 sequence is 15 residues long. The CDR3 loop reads CASSPRDGAGGMQFF. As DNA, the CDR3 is TGTGCCAGCAGCCCCCGCGATGGGGCGGGAGGGATGCAGTTCTTC.

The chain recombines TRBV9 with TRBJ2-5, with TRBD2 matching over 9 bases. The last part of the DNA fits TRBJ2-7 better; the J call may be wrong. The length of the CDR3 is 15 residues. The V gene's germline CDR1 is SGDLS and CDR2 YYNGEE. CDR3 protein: CASSQRGDPPYEQYF. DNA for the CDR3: TGTGCCAGCAGCCAGCGGGGGGATCCTCCCTACGAGCAGTACTTC.

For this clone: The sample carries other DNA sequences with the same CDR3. The CDR3 loop is CASRLEWRLAGISYEQYF. CDR3 nucleotides: TGTGCAAGTCGCTTAGAGTGGCGTCTAGCGGGTATCTCCTACGAGCAGTACTTC. The rearrangement joins TRBV12-2 to TRBJ2-7; TRBD2, as called in the table, went unchecked against the DNA. TRBV12-2 is described as a pseudogene. CDR3 length equals 18 residues.

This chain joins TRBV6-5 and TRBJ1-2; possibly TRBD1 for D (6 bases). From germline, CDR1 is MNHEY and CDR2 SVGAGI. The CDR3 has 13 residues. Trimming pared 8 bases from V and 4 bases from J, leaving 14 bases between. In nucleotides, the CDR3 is TGTGCCAGCTCCCGGACAGTCAGCTATGGCTACACCTTC. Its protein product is CASSRTVSYGYTF.

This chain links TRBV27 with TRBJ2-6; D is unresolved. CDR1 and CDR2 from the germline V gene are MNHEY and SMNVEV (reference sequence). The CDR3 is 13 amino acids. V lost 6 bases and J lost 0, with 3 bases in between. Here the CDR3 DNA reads TGTGCCAGCAGATTCTCTGGGGCCAACGTCCTGACTTTC. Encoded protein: CASRFSGANVLTF.

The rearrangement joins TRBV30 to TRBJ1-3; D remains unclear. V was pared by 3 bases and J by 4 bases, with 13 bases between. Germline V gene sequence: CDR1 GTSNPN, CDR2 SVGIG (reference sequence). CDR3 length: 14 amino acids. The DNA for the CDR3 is TGTGCCTGGAGGAGGCCAGGTGCCGGAAACACCATATATTTT. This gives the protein CAWRRPGAGNTIYF.

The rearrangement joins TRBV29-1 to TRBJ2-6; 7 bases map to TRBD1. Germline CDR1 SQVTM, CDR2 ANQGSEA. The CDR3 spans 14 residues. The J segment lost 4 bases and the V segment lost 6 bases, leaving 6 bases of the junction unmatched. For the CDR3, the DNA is TGCAGCGTCGACAGGGTGGAAGGGGCCAACGTCCTGACTTTC. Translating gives CSVDRVEGANVLTF.

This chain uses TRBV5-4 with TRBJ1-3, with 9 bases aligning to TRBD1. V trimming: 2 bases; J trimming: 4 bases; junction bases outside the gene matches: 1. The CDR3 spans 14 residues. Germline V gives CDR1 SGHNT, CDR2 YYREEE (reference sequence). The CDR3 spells CASSLQGAGNTIYF. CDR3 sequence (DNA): TGTGCCAGCAGCTTACAGGGGGCAGGAAACACCATATATTTT. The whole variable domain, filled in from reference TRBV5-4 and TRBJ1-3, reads ETGVTQSPTHLIKTRGQQVTLRCSSQSGHNTVSWYQQALGQGPQFIFQYYREEENGRGNFPPRFSGLQFPNYSSELNVNALELDDSALYLCASSLQGAGNTIYFGEGSWLTVV.

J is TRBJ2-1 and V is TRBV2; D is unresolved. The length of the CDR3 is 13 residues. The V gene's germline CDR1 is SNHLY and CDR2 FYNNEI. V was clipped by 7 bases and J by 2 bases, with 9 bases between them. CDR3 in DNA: TGTGCCAGCACCCTAGAGACCTACAATGAGCAGTTCTTC. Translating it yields CASTLETYNEQFF.

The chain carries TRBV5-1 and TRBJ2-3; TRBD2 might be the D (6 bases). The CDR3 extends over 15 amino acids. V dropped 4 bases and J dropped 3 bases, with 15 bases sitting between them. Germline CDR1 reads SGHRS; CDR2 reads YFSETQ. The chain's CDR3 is CASSPWLARTDTQYF. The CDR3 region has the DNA TGCGCCAGCAGCCCGTGGCTAGCGAGAACAGATACGCAGTATTTT.

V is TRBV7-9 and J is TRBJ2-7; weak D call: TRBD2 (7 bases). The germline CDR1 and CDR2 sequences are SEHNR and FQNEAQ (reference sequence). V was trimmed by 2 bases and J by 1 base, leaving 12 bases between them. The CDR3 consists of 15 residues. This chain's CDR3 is CASSLRGAGSYEQYF. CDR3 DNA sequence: TGTGCCAGCAGCTTACGGGGGGCAGGTTCCTACGAGCAGTACTTC.

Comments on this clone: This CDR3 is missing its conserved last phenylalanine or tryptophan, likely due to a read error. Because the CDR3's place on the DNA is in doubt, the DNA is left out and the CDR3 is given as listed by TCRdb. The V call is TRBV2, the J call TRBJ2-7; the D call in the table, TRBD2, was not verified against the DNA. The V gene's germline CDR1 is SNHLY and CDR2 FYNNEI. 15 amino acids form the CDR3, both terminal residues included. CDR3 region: CASSETPTGLAGGPL.

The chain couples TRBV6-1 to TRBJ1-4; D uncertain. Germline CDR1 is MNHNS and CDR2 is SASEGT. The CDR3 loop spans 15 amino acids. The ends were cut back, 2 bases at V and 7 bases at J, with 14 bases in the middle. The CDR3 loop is CASSEPRGRFEKLFF. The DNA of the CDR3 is TGTGCCAGCAGTGAACCCCGTGGAAGATTTGAAAAACTGTTTTTT.

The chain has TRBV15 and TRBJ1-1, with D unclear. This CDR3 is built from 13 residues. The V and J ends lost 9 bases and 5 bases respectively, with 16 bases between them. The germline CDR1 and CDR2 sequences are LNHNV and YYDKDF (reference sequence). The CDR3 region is CATSFQVGTEAFF. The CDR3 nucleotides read TGTGCCACGAGCTTTCAGGTAGGGACTGAAGCTTTCTTT. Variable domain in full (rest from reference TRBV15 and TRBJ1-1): DAMVIQNPRYQVTQFGKPVTLSCSQTLNHNVMYWYQQKSSQAPKLLFHYYDKDFNNEADTPDNFQSRRPNTSFCFLDIRSPGLGDTAMYLCATSFQVGTEAFFGQGTRLTVV.

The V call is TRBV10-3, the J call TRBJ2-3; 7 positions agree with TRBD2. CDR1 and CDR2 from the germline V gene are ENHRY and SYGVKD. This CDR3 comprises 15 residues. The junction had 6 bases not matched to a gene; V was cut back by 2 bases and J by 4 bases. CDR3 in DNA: TGTGCCATCAGTGAGATGGGGGGGTCTTCAGATACGCAGTATTTT. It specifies CAISEMGGSSDTQYF.

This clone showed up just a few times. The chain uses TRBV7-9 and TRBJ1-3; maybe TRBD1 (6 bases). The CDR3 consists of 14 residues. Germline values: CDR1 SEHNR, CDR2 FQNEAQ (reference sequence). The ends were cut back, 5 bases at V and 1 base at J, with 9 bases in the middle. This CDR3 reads CASSPTGSGNTIYF. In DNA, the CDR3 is TGTGCCAGCAGCCCAACAGGGTCTGGAAACACCATATATTTT.

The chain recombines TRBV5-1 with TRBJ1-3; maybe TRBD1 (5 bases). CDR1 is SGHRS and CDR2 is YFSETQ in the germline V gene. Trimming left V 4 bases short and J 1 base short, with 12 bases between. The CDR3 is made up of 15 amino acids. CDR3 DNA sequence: TGCGCCAGCAGCCTCGTTGGGGGATCTGGAAACACCATATATTTT. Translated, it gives CASSLVGGSGNTIYF.

CDR3 amino acids: CASSPGQNTEAFF. The CDR3 DNA is TGTGCCAGCAGTCCGGGACAGAACACTGAAGCTTTCTTT. The J gene is TRBJ1-1, the V gene TRBV28, with a possible D match to TRBD1 (6 bases). Trimming removed 5 bases at V and 1 base at J, with 8 bases between. The CDR3 loop spans 13 amino acids. Germline CDR1 reads MDHEN; CDR2 reads SYDVKM.